This T cell receptor beta chain emerged from a study of T cells in localized non-small cell lung cancer. The study, taken as a whole, reports: Overall survival was longer when the density of T cells in the blood was higher. Sequencing was limited to one tumor region, leaving the possibility of heterogeneity open.

Generated by immunoSEQ multiplex PCR, the TCRdb table keeps only in-frame clones and is missing some. The sample comprises 950 or so clones, about 20% of which are singletons, and about an eighth rests with the top ten. On this clone itself: Its cognate antigen is unknown.

V was clipped by 3 bases and J by 4 bases; unmatched bases: 5. Germline V CDR1 and CDR2: SGHNT, YENEEA. This CDR3 has 15 amino acids. This receptor was obtained from a male donor aged 60 or over with stage III squamous cell lung carcinoma. This sample comprised normal lung tissue next to the tumor, obtained before any cancer treatment. The rearrangement joins TRBV11-3 to TRBJ2-1; TRBD1 matches at 8 bases. The DNA for the CDR3 is TGTGCCAGCAGCTTCCCGGGACAGGCGTACAATGAGCAGTTCTTC. Amino acid sequence: CASSFPGQAYNEQFF.